This T cell receptor beta chain was captured by sequencing in a study of regulatory T cells in long-lasting Graves disease. This clonotype has just a few counts. The time point: persistent/refractory GD, antithyroid drugs over 5 years with positive TRAb. Researchers made the TCR library from RNA that was extracted from PBMCs. Assembly of TCR beta libraries relied on iRepertoire HTBI primers together with Arm-PCR of CDR3 regions. TCRdb used MiXCR to reprocess the multiplex PCR reads, holding one entry per CDR3 protein. The table includes about 470,000 distinct CDR3 sequences, 20% to 25% detected once. This TCR was recovered from a female donor with Graves disease. This specimen consisted of peripheral blood mononuclear cells (PBMCs), obtained when the disease was refractory, from a patient treated with antithyroid drugs.

As DNA, the CDR3 is TGTGCCAGCAGTCCCGGTATCTCTGGAAACACCATATATTTT. The encoded protein is CASSPGISGNTIYF. The rearrangement uses TRBV28 and TRBJ1-3, with D unresolved. The germline CDR1 and CDR2 sequences are MDHEN and SYDVKM. CDR3 size: 14 residues. The V end lost 5 bases, the J end lost 0 bases, and 8 bases lay between the germline ends.